What follows are 5 T cell receptor beta chains derived from one specimen sequenced in a study of cytomegalovirus exposure and HLA in healthy donors. It was with 60 Vbeta and 13 Jbeta primers that the PCR ran. The table came from immunoSEQ multiplex PCR; TCRdb's copy has only in-frame clones and leaves some out. Its listing shows some 110,000 clones. Sequencing input: PBMCs. Receptors were obtained from a man under 40 in good health and CMV-seronegative.

This chain connects TRBV30 to TRBJ1-2; 7 bases are a match to TRBD1. This CDR3 is 11 amino acids long. V was pared by 4 bases and J by 13 bases, with 9 bases of the junction left unmatched. CDR1 is GTSNPN, CDR2 SVGIG, per germline (reference sequence). The CDR3 DNA sequence: TGTGCCTGGACACGGGGCAGGGGGAGCACCTTC. Translating it yields CAWTRGRGSTF.

This chain uses TRBV27 with TRBJ2-2, with a possible D match to TRBD1 (6 bases). The length of the CDR3 is 16 residues. V was trimmed by 5 bases and J by 3 bases, leaving 16 bases between them. Germline assignment: CDR1 MNHEY and CDR2 SMNVEV (reference sequence). The CDR3, as DNA: TGTGCCAGCAGTCTGGGGGCACAGCTTTACACCGGGGAGCTGTTTTTT. Its translation is CASSLGAQLYTGELFF.

The chain links TRBV6-1 to TRBJ1-6; D not certain. CDR3 length: 13 residues. V dropped 2 bases and J dropped 9 bases, with 8 bases sitting between them. The V gene's germline CDR1 is MNHNS and CDR2 SASEGT. The CDR3 region has the DNA TGTGCCAGCAGTGAATATCGGGGTTCACCCCTCCACTTT. Amino acid sequence: CASSEYRGSPLHF.

V usage is TRBV29-1 and J usage is TRBJ1-1; D gene ambiguous. This CDR3 contains 13 residues. Deletions cut 4 bases from V and 2 bases from J, with 11 bases between. Germline-derived CDR1 and CDR2 are SQVTM and ANQGSEA. CDR3 sequence reads: CSVAGILNTEAFF. Here the CDR3 DNA reads TGCAGCGTTGCCGGGATCTTAAACACTGAAGCTTTCTTT.

This chain links TRBV5-4 with TRBJ2-1; D is unclear. Germline loops: CDR1 SGHNT, CDR2 YYREEE (reference sequence). V gave up 0 bases and J gave up 7 bases, with 5 bases separating them. This CDR3 has 12 amino acids. The CDR3, as DNA: TGTGCCAGCAGCTTGGGGGCAAATGAGCAGTTCTTC. Translated, it gives CASSLGANEQFF.